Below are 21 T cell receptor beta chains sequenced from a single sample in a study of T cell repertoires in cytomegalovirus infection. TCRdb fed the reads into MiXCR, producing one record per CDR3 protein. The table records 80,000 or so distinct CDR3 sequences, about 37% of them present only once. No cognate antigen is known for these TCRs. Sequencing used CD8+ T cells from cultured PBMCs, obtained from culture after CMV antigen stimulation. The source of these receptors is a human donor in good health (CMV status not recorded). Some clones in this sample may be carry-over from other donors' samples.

The CDR3 protein is CASSYSGFAGEPGELFF. CDR3 nucleotides: TGTGCCAGCAGTTACTCGGGATTCGCAGGGGAACCCGGGGAGCTGTTTTTT. The rearrangement uses TRBV6-5 and TRBJ2-2; possible D gene TRBD1, 6 bases. The length of the CDR3 is 17 residues. Germline-derived CDR1 and CDR2 are MNHEY and SVGAGI. V lost 0 bases, J lost 6 bases, and 17 bases lay in between.

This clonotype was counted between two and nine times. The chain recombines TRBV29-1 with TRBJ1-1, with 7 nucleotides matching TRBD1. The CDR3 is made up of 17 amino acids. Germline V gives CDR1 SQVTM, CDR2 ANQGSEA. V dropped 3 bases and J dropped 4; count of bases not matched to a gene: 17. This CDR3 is CSVDDGTAPQGVTEAFF. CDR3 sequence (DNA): TGCAGCGTTGACGACGGGACAGCCCCCCAGGGAGTCACTGAAGCTTTCTTT. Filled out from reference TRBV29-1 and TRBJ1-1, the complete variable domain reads SAVISQKPSRDICQRGTSLTIQCQVDSQVTMMFWYRQQPGQSLTLIATANQGSEATYESGFVIDKFPISRPNLTFSTLTVSNMSPEDSSIYLCSVDDGTAPQGVTEAFFGQGTRLTVV.

The chain's CDR3 is CASSDYRASQPQHF. The CDR3 DNA is TGTGCCAGCAGTGACTACAGGGCTAGTCAGCCCCAGCATTTT. The rearrangement joins TRBV5-6 to TRBJ1-5, with D possibly being TRBD1 (6 bases). CDR3 size: 14 residues. Germline V gives CDR1 SGHDT, CDR2 YYEEEE. V lost 5 bases to trimming and J lost 6 bases, with 15 bases between them. The complete variable domain, with remaining parts taken from reference TRBV5-6 and TRBJ1-5, reads DAGVTQSPTHLIKTRGQQVTLRCSPKSGHDTVSWYQQALGQGPQFIFQYYEEEERQRGNFPDRFSGHQFPNYSSELNVNALLLGDSALYLCASSDYRASQPQHFGDGTRLSIL.

CDR3 amino acids: CASSSERGGAYNEQFF. As DNA, the CDR3 is TGTGCCAGCAGTTCCGAGCGGGGGGGAGCCTACAATGAGCAGTTCTTC. This chain connects TRBV6-6 to TRBJ2-1, with 10 bases that match TRBD2. Looked up from germline, CDR1 is MNHNY and CDR2 is SVGAGI (reference sequence). The CDR3 runs 16 residues. Trimming removed 4 bases from V and 2 bases from J; junction bases left unmatched: 5.

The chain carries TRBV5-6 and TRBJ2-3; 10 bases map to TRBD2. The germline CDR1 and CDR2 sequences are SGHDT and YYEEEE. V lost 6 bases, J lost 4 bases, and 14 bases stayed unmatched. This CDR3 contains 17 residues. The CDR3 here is CASTSQLAGEIADTQYF. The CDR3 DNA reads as TGTGCCAGCACCTCCCAGCTAGCGGGGGAGATAGCAGATACGCAGTATTTT.

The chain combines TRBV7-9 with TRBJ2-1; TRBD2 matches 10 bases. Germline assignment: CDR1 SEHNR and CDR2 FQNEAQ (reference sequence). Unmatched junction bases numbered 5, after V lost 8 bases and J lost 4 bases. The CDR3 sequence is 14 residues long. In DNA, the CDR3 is TGTGCCAGCGGCCTAGCGGGGGCGTACAATGAGCAGTTCTTC. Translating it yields CASGLAGAYNEQFF.

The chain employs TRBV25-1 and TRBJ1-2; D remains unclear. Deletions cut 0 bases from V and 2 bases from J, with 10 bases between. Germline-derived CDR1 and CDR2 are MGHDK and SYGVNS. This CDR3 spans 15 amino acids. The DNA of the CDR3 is TGTGCCAGCAGTGAATATTTCCCAAGCAACTATGGCTACACCTTC. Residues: CASSEYFPSNYGYTF.

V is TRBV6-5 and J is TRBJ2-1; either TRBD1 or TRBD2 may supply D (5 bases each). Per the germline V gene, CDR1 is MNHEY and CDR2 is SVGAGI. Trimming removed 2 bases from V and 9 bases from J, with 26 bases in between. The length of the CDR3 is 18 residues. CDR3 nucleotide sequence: TGTGCCAGCAGTTACCCGCCAGGGAGTGTCGGTGTCGGGACTGAGCAGTTCTTC. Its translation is CASSYPPGSVGVGTEQFF.

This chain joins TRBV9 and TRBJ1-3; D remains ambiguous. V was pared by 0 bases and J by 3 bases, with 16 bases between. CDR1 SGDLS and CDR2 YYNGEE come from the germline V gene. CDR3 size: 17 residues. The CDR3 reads CASSVDLWGSVGNTIYF. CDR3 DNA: TGTGCCAGCAGCGTAGACCTTTGGGGATCGGTTGGAAACACCATATATTTT.

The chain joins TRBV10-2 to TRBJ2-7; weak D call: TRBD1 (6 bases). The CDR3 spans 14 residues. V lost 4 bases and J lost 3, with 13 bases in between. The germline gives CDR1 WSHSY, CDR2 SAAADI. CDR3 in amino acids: CASSVMGARYEQYF. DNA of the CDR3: TGCGCCAGCAGTGTTATGGGGGCCCGCTACGAGCAGTACTTC.

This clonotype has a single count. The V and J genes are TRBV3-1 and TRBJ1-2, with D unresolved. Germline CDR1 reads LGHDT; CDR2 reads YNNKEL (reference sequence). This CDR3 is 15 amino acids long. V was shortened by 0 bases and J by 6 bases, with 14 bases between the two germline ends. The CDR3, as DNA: TGTGCCAGCAGCCAAGACCCAGACACACCCCATGGCTACACCTTC. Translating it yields CASSQDPDTPHGYTF.

The chain's CDR3 is CASSLSTVRSYNEQFF. The CDR3 DNA is TGTGCCAGCAGCTTATCCACAGTCCGCTCCTACAATGAGCAGTTCTTC. The chain employs TRBV11-2 and TRBJ2-1, with D hard to call. The CDR3 is 16 residues long. Germline CDR1 is SGHAT and CDR2 is FQNNGV. Trimming removed 2 bases from V and 0 bases from J, with 11 bases in between.

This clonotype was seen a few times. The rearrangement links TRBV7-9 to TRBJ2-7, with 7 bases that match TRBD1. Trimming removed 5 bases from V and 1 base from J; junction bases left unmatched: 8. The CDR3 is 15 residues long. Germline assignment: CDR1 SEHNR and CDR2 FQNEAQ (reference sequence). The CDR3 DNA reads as TGTGCCAGCAGCAAAGACAGGGAAGGATCCTACGAGCAGTACTTC. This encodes CASSKDREGSYEQYF. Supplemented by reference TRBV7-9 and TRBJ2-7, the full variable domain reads DTGVSQNPRHKITKRGQNVTFRCDPISEHNRLYWYRQTLGQGPEFLTYFQNEAQLEKSRLLSDRFSAERPKGSFSTLEIQRTEQGDSAMYLCASSKDREGSYEQYFGPGTRLTVT.

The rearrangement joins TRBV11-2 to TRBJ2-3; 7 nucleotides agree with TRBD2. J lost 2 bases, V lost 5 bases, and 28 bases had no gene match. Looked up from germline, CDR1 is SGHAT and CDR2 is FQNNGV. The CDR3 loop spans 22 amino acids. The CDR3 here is CASSLTSLARSGAPPFTDTQYF. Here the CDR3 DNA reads TGTGCCAGCAGCCTAACCTCACTGGCACGGAGCGGGGCCCCACCCTTCACAGATACGCAGTATTTT.

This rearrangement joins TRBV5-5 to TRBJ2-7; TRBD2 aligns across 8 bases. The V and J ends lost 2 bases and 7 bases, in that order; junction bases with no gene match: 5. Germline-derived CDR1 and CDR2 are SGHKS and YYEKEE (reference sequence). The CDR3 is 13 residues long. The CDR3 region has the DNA TGTGCCAGCAGCTTTTCCGGGGGGGAAGAGCAGTACTTC. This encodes CASSFSGGEEQYF.

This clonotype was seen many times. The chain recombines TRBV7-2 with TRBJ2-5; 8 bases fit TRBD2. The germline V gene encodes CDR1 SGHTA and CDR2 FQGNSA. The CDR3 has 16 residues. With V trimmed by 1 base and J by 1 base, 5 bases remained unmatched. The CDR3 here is CASSLERRGVQETQYF. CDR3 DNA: TGTGCCAGCAGCTTAGAACGGCGGGGGGTCCAAGAGACCCAGTACTTC.

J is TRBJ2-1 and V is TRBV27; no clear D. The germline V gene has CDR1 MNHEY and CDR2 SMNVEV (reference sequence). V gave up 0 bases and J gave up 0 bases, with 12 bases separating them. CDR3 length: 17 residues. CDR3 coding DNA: TGTGCCAGCAGTTTATCCGGCCAGCAGAGCTCCTACAATGAGCAGTTCTTC. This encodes CASSLSGQQSSYNEQFF.

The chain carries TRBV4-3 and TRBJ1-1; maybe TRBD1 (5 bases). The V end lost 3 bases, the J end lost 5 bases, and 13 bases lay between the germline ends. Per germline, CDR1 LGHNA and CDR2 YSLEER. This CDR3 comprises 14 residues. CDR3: CASSQTVTGTEAFF. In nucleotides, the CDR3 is TGCGCCAGCAGCCAGACAGTCACGGGGACTGAAGCTTTCTTT.

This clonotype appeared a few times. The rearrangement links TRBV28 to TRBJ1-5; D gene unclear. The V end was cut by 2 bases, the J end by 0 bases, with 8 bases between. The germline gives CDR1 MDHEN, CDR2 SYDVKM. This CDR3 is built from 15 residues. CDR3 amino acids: CASSLRSGSNQPQHF. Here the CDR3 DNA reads TGTGCCAGCAGTTTAAGGTCCGGTAGCAATCAGCCCCAGCATTTT.

The CDR3 region is CASSSTGTATNEKLFF. For the CDR3, the DNA is TGTGCCAGCAGCTCGACAGGGACGGCAACTAATGAAAAACTGTTTTTT. V gene TRBV7-6 combines with J gene TRBJ1-4; 7 bases line up with TRBD1. The CDR3 is made up of 16 amino acids. The V gene end was trimmed by 4 bases and the J gene end by 0 bases; junction bases not matched to a gene: 5. Per the germline V gene, CDR1 is SGHVS and CDR2 is FNYEAQ.

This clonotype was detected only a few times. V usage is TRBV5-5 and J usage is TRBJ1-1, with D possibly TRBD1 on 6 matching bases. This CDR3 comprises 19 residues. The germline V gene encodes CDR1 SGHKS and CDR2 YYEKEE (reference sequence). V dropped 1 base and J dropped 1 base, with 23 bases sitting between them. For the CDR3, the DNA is TGTGCCAGCAGCTTGTACTTTCGGGTCCTGGGGGGCCCGAACACTGAAGCTTTCTTT. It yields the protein CASSLYFRVLGGPNTEAFF.